This T cell receptor beta chain stems from a study of blood T cell repertoires in COVID-19. The CDR3 covers 16 residues. Germline CDR1 is SGHTS and CDR2 is YDEGEE. With 4 bases removed from V and 7 bases from J, the gap between germline ends came to 20 bases. Clones were sequenced by immunoSEQ multiplex PCR, and TCRdb holds only the in-frame ones, with some missing. The sample gives fewer than 110,000 clones, roughly 83% of which show up once; around 4.2% is in the top ten. This chain joins TRBV5-8 and TRBJ1-4; no definite D call. This clonotype was obtained from a human donor in a cohort sampled during active COVID-19. Sequencing used peripheral blood. The chain's CDR3 is CASSPARRNYAEKLFF. CDR3 nucleotide sequence: TGTGCCAGCAGCCCAGCCAGACGCAACTATGCTGAAAAACTGTTTTTT. The full variable domain, with the rest looked up from reference TRBV5-8 and TRBJ1-4, is EAGVTQSPTHLIKTRGQQATLRCSPISGHTSVYWYQQALGLGLQFLLWYDEGEERNRGNFPPRFSGRQFPNYSSELNVNALELEDSALYLCASSPARRNYAEKLFFGSGTQLSVL.